The 12 T cell receptor beta chains presented below share a single source sample, sequenced in a study of neurological immune-mediated disorders. Via MiXCR, TCRdb re-called the 5' RACE reads, giving one row per CDR3 protein. The sample has fewer than 85,000 distinct CDR3 sequences, about 4.2% seen once; the top ten hold approximately 1.3%. The sample taken for sequencing was PBMCs. These receptors were obtained from a man aged 25 to 45 with multiple sclerosis.

This clonotype appeared many times. This sequence joins TRBV20-1 and TRBJ2-1; TRBD2 matches 12 bases. CDR1 is DFQATT, CDR2 SNEGSKA, per germline (reference sequence). This CDR3 is built from 14 residues. The V gene end was trimmed by 4 bases and the J gene end by 4 bases; junction bases not matched to a gene: 2. In DNA form, the CDR3 reads TGCAGTGCTAAGACTAGCGGGGGATACAATGAGCAGTTCTTC. The encoded protein is CSAKTSGGYNEQFF.

There are many counts of this clonotype. The chain is built from TRBV5-1 and TRBJ2-1; the D is unclear. Trimming took 7 bases from V and 1 from J, leaving 9 bases between them. CDR1 and CDR2 from the germline V gene are SGHRS and YFSETQ. The CDR3 sequence is 13 residues long. The CDR3 region has the DNA TGCGCCAGCCTAGATCTGTCCTACAATGAGCAGTTCTTC. Protein product: CASLDLSYNEQFF.

There are many counts of this clonotype. The chain joins TRBV6-6 to TRBJ2-1; TRBD1 agrees at 8 bases. The CDR3 length is 18 residues. Germline V gene sequence: CDR1 MNHNY, CDR2 SVGAGI (reference sequence). With V trimmed by 6 bases and J by 3 bases, 16 bases remained unmatched. CDR3 loop: CASRKGQGSVIYYNEQFF. DNA for the CDR3: TGTGCCAGCAGAAAAGGACAGGGTAGCGTTATTTACTACAATGAGCAGTTCTTC.

This clonotype was counted ten times or more. The chain carries TRBV5-1 and TRBJ2-1, with TRBD1 matching over 7 bases. Germline CDR1 reads SGHRS; CDR2 reads YFSETQ. Germline trimming cut 1 base from V and 10 bases from J; bases unmatched to any gene: 5. CDR3 length equals 13 residues. The CDR3, as DNA: TGCGCCAGCAGCTTGTGGACAGGTAACGAGCAGTTCTTC. This gives the protein CASSLWTGNEQFF.

CDR3 coding DNA: TGTGCCAGCAGCCGAACGGCTGGGGGCACTGAAGCTTTCTTT. As protein: CASSRTAGGTEAFF. J is TRBJ1-1 and V is TRBV7-6, with D possibly TRBD1 on 5 matching bases. The CDR3 extends over 14 amino acids. The germline V gene has CDR1 SGHVS and CDR2 FNYEAQ. The V end was cut by 5 bases, the J end by 4 bases, with 14 bases between.

At least ten counts were recorded for this clonotype. J is TRBJ1-4 and V is TRBV12-3 or TRBV12-4; D is unresolved. The CDR3 has 15 amino acids. V was cut by 5 bases and J by 5 bases, with 15 bases left in between. This CDR3 reads CASSIGKSRNEKLFF. CDR3 nucleotide sequence: TGTGCCAGCAGTATCGGGAAAAGCAGAAATGAAAAACTGTTTTTT.

At least ten counts were recorded for this clonotype. CDR3 region: CASSVGTRGEQYF. The CDR3 DNA sequence: TGTGCCAGCAGCGTCGGGACTAGAGGCGAGCAGTACTTC. The chain combines TRBV9 with TRBJ2-7; 8 bases align to TRBD2. The J segment lost 6 bases and the V segment lost 2 bases, leaving 4 bases of the junction unmatched. This CDR3 is 13 amino acids long. In germline, CDR1 is SGDLS, CDR2 YYNGEE.

This clonotype has a count of ten or more. The V and J genes are TRBV6-5 and TRBJ2-7; a possible D gene is TRBD1 (5 bases). This CDR3 comprises 14 residues. CDR1 MNHEY and CDR2 SVGAGI come from the germline V gene. V lost 2 bases, J lost 2 bases, and 10 bases lay in between. CDR3 in amino acids: CASSYGQGAYEQYF. DNA for the CDR3: TGTGCCAGCAGTTACGGGCAAGGGGCCTACGAGCAGTACTTC.

At least ten counts were recorded for this clonotype. V usage is TRBV7-2 and J usage is TRBJ2-5; D may be TRBD2 (6 bases). There are 14 residues in the CDR3. Trimming pared 1 base from V and 5 bases from J, leaving 11 bases between. The germline V gene encodes CDR1 SGHTA and CDR2 FQGNSA. CDR3 protein: CASSLERLAETQYF. The CDR3 region has the DNA TGTGCCAGCAGCTTAGAACGGCTAGCGGAGACCCAGTACTTC.

There are many counts of this clonotype. This chain joins TRBV19 and TRBJ2-2; D call uncertain. The germline V gene encodes CDR1 LNHDA and CDR2 SQIVND (reference sequence). This CDR3 contains 15 residues. The V and J ends lost 3 bases and 4 bases respectively, with 12 bases between them. The CDR3 sequence is CASSIYLPGTGELFF. The CDR3 DNA reads as TGTGCCAGTAGTATTTACCTCCCGGGCACCGGGGAGCTGTTTTTT.

The table lists this clonotype with many counts. This chain joins TRBV4-1 and TRBJ2-7, with D possibly TRBD1 on 6 matching bases. The V gene lost 1 base and the J gene lost 3 bases, with 22 bases spanning the gap. This CDR3 comprises 18 residues. CDR1 and CDR2 from the germline V gene are MGHRA and YSYEKL. CDR3 in amino acids: CASSQVASVQGTLYEQYF. For the CDR3, the DNA is TGCGCCAGCAGCCAAGTTGCCAGTGTCCAGGGGACCCTCTACGAGCAGTACTTC.

To note about this clonotype: With a much larger clone just one base away, this may be a read error. This chain links TRBV5-1 with TRBJ1-2; D is unclear. The CDR3 runs to 13 residues. Between the trimmed V and J ends, which lost 4 bases and 6 bases, there was a span of 13 bases. Germline CDR1 and CDR2: SGHRS and YFSETQ. For the CDR3, the DNA is TGCGCCAGCAGCGAAAAGGAGAGGGATGGCTACACCTTC. Translated: CASSEKERDGYTF.